The sequence of this T cell receptor beta chain was determined in a study of blood T cell repertoires in COVID-19. Clones were sequenced by immunoSEQ multiplex PCR, and TCRdb holds only the in-frame ones, with some missing. The table lists some 73,000 clones, 75% to 90% of them singletons, with about 6% in the top ten. With 4 bases removed from V and 1 base from J, the gap between germline ends came to 14 bases. Germline V gene lookup returns CDR1 SGHNT and CDR2 YYREEE (reference sequence). This CDR3 is 15 amino acids long. The chain recombines TRBV5-4 with TRBJ1-2; TRBD1 is a possible D gene (5 bases). Sample: peripheral blood. The sequence was collected from a man at least 80 years old with COVID-19, enrolled during active disease. CDR3 coding DNA: TGTGCCAGCAGCCCGGGGCAGGGAGGTAACTATGGCTACACCTTC. Its translation is CASSPGQGGNYGYTF.